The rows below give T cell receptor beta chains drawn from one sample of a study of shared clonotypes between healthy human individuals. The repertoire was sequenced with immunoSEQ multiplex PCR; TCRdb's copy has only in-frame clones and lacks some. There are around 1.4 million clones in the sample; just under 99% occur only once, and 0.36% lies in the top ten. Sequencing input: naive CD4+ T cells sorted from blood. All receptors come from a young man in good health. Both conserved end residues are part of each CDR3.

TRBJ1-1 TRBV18 CASSPLQGNTEAFF
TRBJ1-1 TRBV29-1 CSTKTGVNTEAFF
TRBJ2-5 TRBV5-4 CASTPRPEYQETQYF
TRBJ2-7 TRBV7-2 CASSLNQGEPYEQYF
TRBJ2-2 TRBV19 CASSIPLHTGELFF
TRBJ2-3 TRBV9 CASSGAPGTDTQYF
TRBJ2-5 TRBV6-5 CASSYRGRVETQYF
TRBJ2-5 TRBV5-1 CASRQQQETQYF
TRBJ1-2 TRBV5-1 CASSLRDGYGYTF
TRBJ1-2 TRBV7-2 CASSSRRDRSNFNYGYTF